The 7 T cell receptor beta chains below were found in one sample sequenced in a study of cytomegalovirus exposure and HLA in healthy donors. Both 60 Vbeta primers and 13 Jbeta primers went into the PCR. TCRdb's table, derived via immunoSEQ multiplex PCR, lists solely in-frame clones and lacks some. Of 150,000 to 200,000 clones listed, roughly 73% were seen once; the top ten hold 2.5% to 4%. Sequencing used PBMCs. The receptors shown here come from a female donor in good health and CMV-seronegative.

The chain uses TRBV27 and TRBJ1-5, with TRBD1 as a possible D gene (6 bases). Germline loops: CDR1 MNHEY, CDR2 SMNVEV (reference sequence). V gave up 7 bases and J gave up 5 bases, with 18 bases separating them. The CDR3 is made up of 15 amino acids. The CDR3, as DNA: TGTGCCAGCAACATTCGGGACACCTATCATCAGCCCCAGCATTTT. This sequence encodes CASNIRDTYHQPQHF.

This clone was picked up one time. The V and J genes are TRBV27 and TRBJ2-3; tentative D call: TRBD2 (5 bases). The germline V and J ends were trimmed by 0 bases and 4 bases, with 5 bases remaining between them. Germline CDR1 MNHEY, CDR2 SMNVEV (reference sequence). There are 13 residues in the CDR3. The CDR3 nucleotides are TGTGCCAGCAGTTTATCGAGGGCAGATACGCAGTATTTT. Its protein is CASSLSRADTQYF.

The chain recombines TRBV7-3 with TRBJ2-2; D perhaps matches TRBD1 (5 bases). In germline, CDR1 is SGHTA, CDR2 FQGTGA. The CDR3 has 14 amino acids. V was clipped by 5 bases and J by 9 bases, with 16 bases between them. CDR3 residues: CASSPQQVTRELFF. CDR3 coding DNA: TGTGCCAGCAGCCCCCAACAGGTTACGAGGGAGCTGTTTTTT.

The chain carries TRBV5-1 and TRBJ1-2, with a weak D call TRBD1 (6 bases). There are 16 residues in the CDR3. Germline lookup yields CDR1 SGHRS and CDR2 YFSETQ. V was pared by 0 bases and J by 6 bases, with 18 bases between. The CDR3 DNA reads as TGCGCCAGCAGCTTGGCGGCAGGAACAGGGTTTGATGGCTACACCTTC. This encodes CASSLAAGTGFDGYTF.

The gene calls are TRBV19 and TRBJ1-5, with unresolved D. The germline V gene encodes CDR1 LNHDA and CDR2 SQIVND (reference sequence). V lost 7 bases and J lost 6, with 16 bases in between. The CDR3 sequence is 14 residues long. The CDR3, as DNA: TGTGCCAGTACCTTAGCGAGGGATGGTCAGCCCCAGCATTTT. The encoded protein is CASTLARDGQPQHF.

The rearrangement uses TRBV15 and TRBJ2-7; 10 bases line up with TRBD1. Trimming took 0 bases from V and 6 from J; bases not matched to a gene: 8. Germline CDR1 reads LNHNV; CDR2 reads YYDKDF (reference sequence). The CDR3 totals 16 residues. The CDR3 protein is CATSRDLPGQGSEQYF. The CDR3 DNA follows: TGTGCCACCAGCAGAGATCTTCCGGGACAGGGGAGCGAGCAGTACTTC.

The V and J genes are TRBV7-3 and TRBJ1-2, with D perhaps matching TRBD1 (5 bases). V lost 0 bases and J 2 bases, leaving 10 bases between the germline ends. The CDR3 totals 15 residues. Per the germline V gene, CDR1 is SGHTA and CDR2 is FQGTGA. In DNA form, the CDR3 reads TGTGCCAGCAGCTTAACGGGGCAAAGAAACTATGGCTACACCTTC. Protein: CASSLTGQRNYGYTF.